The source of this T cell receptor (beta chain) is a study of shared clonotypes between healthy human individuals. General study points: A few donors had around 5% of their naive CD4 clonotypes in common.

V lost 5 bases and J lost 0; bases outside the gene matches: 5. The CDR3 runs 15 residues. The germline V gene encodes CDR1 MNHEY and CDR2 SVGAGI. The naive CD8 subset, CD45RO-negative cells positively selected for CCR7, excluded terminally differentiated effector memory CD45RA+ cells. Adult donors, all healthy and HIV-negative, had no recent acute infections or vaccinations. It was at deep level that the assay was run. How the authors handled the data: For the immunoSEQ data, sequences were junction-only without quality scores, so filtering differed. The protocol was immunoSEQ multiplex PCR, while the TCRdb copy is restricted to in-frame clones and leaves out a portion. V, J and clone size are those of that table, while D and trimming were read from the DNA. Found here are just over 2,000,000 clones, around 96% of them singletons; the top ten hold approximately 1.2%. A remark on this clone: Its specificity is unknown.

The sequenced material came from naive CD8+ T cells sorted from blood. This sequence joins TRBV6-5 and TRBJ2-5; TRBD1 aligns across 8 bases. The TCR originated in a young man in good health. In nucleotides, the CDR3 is TGTGCCAGCAGTGGGACAGGATGGGACCAAGAGACCCAGTACTTC. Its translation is CASSGTGWDQETQYF.